One sample yielded the 29 T cell receptor beta chains listed below, sequenced in a study of response to subunit inactivated influenza vaccine. TCRdb re-analysed the RT-PCR reads in MiXCR, keeping a single row per CDR3 protein. In the table there are around 520,000 distinct CDR3 sequences, about 25% of which are singletons. The input for sequencing was CD4+ T cells sorted from PBMCs, taken less than 6 days after vaccination. All receptors come from a man in his forties or fifties who received an inactivated influenza vaccine.

This clonotype was seen more than once but under ten times. The CDR3 protein is CASSPLFRLNTGELFF. The CDR3, as DNA: TGTGCCAGCTCACCACTGTTCAGATTGAACACCGGGGAGCTGTTTTTT. The chain combines TRBV18 with TRBJ2-2; the D is unclear. Germline CDR1 is KGHSH and CDR2 is LQKENI. V lost 1 base, J lost 1 base, and 10 bases lay in between. This CDR3 region has 16 residues.

This sequence joins TRBV10-3 and TRBJ2-7; either TRBD1 or TRBD2 may supply D (6 bases each). V was cut by 8 bases and J by 2 bases, with 13 bases left in between. The CDR3 contains 13 residues. Germline V lookup: CDR1 ENHRY, CDR2 SYGVKD. CDR3 sequence reads: CAIALRGAYEQYF. The CDR3 nucleotides are TGTGCCATCGCTTTGAGGGGGGCCTACGAGCAGTACTTC.

This clonotype was seen at least ten times. The CDR3 region has the DNA TGTGCCAGCAGTTTGCGGGGGGGAATAGATACGCAGTATTTT. Translating gives CASSLRGGIDTQYF. The chain joins TRBV12-3 or TRBV12-4 to TRBJ2-3; 9 bases are a match to TRBD2. V trimming: 3 bases; J trimming: 5 bases; junction bases outside the gene matches: 3. CDR3 length: 14 residues.

This clonotype has a count of ten or more. The J gene is TRBJ2-2, the V gene TRBV9; TRBD2 matches 10 bases. Germline loops: CDR1 SGDLS, CDR2 YYNGEE. Unmatched junction bases numbered 15, after V lost 3 bases and J lost 4 bases. The CDR3 runs 19 residues. Here the CDR3 reads CASSAQREGEIRGTGELFF. Written as DNA, the CDR3 is TGTGCCAGCAGCGCACAGCGGGAGGGCGAAATTCGGGGCACCGGGGAGCTGTTTTTT.

J is TRBJ2-1 and V is TRBV3-1; D unresolved. The germline CDR1 and CDR2 sequences are LGHDT and YNNKEL (reference sequence). The germline V and J ends were trimmed by 1 base and 13 bases, with 17 bases remaining between them. This CDR3 contains 14 residues. The CDR3 loop is CASSQGLPSTQQFF. The DNA for the CDR3 is TGTGCCAGCAGCCAAGGGTTACCCTCCACTCAACAGTTCTTC.

The chain has TRBV20-1 and TRBJ2-5; 8 nucleotides match TRBD2. CDR3 length: 15 residues. V gave up 5 bases and J gave up 0 bases; unmatched junction bases: 8. CDR1 is DFQATT and CDR2 is SNEGSKA in the germline V gene (reference sequence). CDR3 amino acids: CSAYPAGAHQETQYF. The CDR3 DNA sequence: TGCAGTGCTTACCCAGCGGGGGCTCACCAAGAGACCCAGTACTTC.

This clonotype was counted a few times. The V gene is TRBV12-3 or TRBV12-4, the J gene TRBJ2-3; D is uncertain. This CDR3 has 13 residues. The V end lost 7 bases, the J end lost 9 bases, and 17 bases lay between the germline ends. The CDR3 region has the DNA TGTGCCAGCACCAAGACCGATCGCGTCACGCAGTATTTT. It yields the protein CASTKTDRVTQYF.

The chain links TRBV19 to TRBJ1-3, with D uncertain. This CDR3 is 15 amino acids long. The V gene lost 4 bases and the J gene lost 5 bases, with 15 bases spanning the gap. Germline V gives CDR1 LNHDA, CDR2 SQIVND (reference sequence). The DNA of the CDR3 is TGTGCCAGTAGTACCCGACTGGGCAAAAGAAACACCATATATTTT. Translation gives CASSTRLGKRNTIYF.

This clonotype was counted between two and nine times. The V gene is TRBV4-3, the J gene TRBJ1-1; 7 bases agree with TRBD1. After removal of 3 bases from V and 1 base from J, the junction contained 11 bases not matched to a gene. The CDR3 is 17 residues long. In germline, CDR1 is LGHNA, CDR2 YSLEER. As DNA, the CDR3 is TGCGCCAGCAGCCATCGCGCGGTTAGGACAGGGAACACTGAAGCTTTCTTT. Residues: CASSHRAVRTGNTEAFF.

The gene calls are TRBV6-1 and TRBJ2-5, with 8 bases that match TRBD1. The CDR3 is 15 amino acids. Germline CDR1 is MNHNS and CDR2 is SASEGT. The J segment lost 5 bases and the V segment lost 7 bases, leaving 12 bases of the junction unmatched. CDR3 coding DNA: TGTGCCAGCACCCGGGACAGGCGCGTCGGGGAGACCCAGTACTTC. This sequence encodes CASTRDRRVGETQYF.

This clonotype was picked up a small number of times. The rearrangement joins TRBV7-8 to TRBJ1-2; D call uncertain. V gave up 5 bases and J gave up 4 bases, with 11 bases separating them. Germline V gene lookup returns CDR1 SGHVS and CDR2 FQNEAQ. This CDR3 has 13 amino acids. The CDR3 DNA is TGTGCCAGCAGCCAAACATCGCGCTATGGCTACACCTTC. This encodes CASSQTSRYGYTF.

J is TRBJ1-5 and V is TRBV4-3, with D tentatively TRBD1 (5 bases). The CDR3 length is 15 residues. The V end was cut by 1 base, the J end by 6 bases, with 13 bases between. Germline V gene data show CDR1 as LGHNA and CDR2 as YSLEER. This chain's CDR3 is CASSQGVRGGQPQHF. DNA of the CDR3: TGCGCCAGCAGCCAAGGGGTAAGGGGTGGTCAGCCCCAGCATTTT.

V and J are TRBV7-6 and TRBJ2-7; D not certain. V shed 4 bases and J shed 0 bases, with 16 bases lying between them. CDR3 length equals 16 residues. Germline values: CDR1 SGHVS, CDR2 FNYEAQ. CDR3 sequence reads: CASSSEKHRSSYEQYF. Here the CDR3 DNA reads TGTGCCAGCAGCTCAGAAAAGCATAGGAGCTCCTACGAGCAGTACTTC.

The chain combines TRBV3-1 with TRBJ1-1; D not resolved. CDR3 size: 15 residues. Germline V gene data show CDR1 as LGHDT and CDR2 as YNNKEL (reference sequence). V dropped 1 base and J dropped 4 bases, with 13 bases sitting between them. CDR3 residues: CASSQVGVEGTEAFF. The CDR3 DNA reads as TGTGCCAGCAGCCAAGTTGGGGTGGAGGGCACTGAAGCTTTCTTT.

This clonotype was found a few times. The V gene is TRBV5-1, the J gene TRBJ1-5; D unresolved. Trimming pared 0 bases from V and 3 bases from J, leaving 10 bases between. The CDR3 extends over 15 amino acids. Germline assignment: CDR1 SGHRS and CDR2 YFSETQ. CDR3 residues: CASSLEGLNNQPQHF. CDR3 DNA sequence: TGCGCCAGCAGCTTGGAAGGCCTCAACAATCAGCCCCAGCATTTT.

V and J are TRBV27 and TRBJ2-7; D is ambiguous. Looked up from germline, CDR1 is MNHEY and CDR2 is SMNVEV (reference sequence). The CDR3 is 13 amino acids. The V end was cut by 5 bases, the J end by 9 bases, with 17 bases between. The CDR3 protein is CASSPEAQVGQYF. CDR3 DNA sequence: TGTGCCAGCAGTCCCGAAGCCCAGGTGGGGCAGTACTTC.

The rearrangement links TRBV11-2 to TRBJ2-3, with D unresolved. This CDR3 has 15 amino acids. CDR1 is SGHAT and CDR2 is FQNNGV in the germline V gene. Trimming took off 0 bases at V and 1 base at J, with 8 bases between the two ends. The CDR3 bases are TGTGCCAGCAGCTTAGATCGCATCGGCACAGATACGCAGTATTTT. Encoded protein: CASSLDRIGTDTQYF. Complete variable domain (other parts from reference TRBV11-2 and TRBJ2-3): EAGVAQSPRYKIIEKRQSVAFWCNPISGHATLYWYQQILGQGPKLLIQFQNNGVVDDSQLPKDRFSAERLKGVDSTLKIQPAKLEDSAVYLCASSLDRIGTDTQYFGPGTRLTVL.

The chain links TRBV27 to TRBJ2-2; D gene uncertain. There are 14 residues in the CDR3. CDR1 is MNHEY, CDR2 SMNVEV, per germline (reference sequence). V was shortened by 2 bases and J by 4 bases, with 8 bases between the two germline ends. The CDR3 spells CASSLGVSTGELFF. The CDR3 region has the DNA TGTGCCAGCAGTTTAGGGGTCAGCACCGGGGAGCTGTTTTTT.

Only a few counts were recorded for this clonotype. The chain combines TRBV6-4 with TRBJ1-2; unclear D gene. Trimming removed 0 bases at V and 7 bases at J, with 12 bases between. The CDR3 runs 14 residues. Germline loops: CDR1 MRHNA, CDR2 SNTAGT. The CDR3 region has the DNA TGTGCCAGCAGTGACTCGAGAGGGATTAGTGGCTACACCTTC. It yields the protein CASSDSRGISGYTF.

There are a few counts of this clonotype. CDR3 sequence: CSAVNPVATGELFF. In nucleotides, the CDR3 is TGCAGTGCTGTTAATCCGGTGGCCACCGGGGAGCTGTTTTTT. The rearrangement joins TRBV20-1 to TRBJ2-2, with D uncertain. Trimming cost V 5 bases and J 4 bases, with 14 bases left between them. Germline V gene sequence: CDR1 DFQATT, CDR2 SNEGSKA (reference sequence). The CDR3 runs to 14 residues.

In DNA, the CDR3 is TGTGCCAGCAGCTTGGTAGACTTCGGCTACACCTTC. Protein: CASSLVDFGYTF. V and J are TRBV5-5 and TRBJ1-2; D ambiguous. Germline V gives CDR1 SGHKS, CDR2 YYEKEE (reference sequence). The CDR3 totals 12 residues. V was cut by 0 bases and J by 8 bases, with 8 bases left in between.

The chain is built from TRBV27 and TRBJ2-7, with 7 bases identical to TRBD1. CDR1 is MNHEY, CDR2 SMNVEV, per germline (reference sequence). V lost 5 bases and J lost 0; bases outside the gene matches: 4. This CDR3 has 14 residues. Here the CDR3 DNA reads TGTGCCAGCAGTCGACAGGGAGACTCCTACGAGCAGTACTTC. It yields the protein CASSRQGDSYEQYF.

The chain couples TRBV20-1 to TRBJ2-1; D is unclear. Per germline, CDR1 DFQATT and CDR2 SNEGSKA (reference sequence). There are 10 residues in the CDR3. The germline V and J ends were trimmed by 6 bases and 5 bases, with 5 bases remaining between them. The CDR3 loop reads CSASHNEQFF. The CDR3 region has the DNA TGCAGTGCCTCGCACAATGAGCAGTTCTTC.

The chain uses TRBV20-1 and TRBJ2-5, with 11 positions matching TRBD2. This CDR3 is 16 amino acids long. The germline V gene has CDR1 DFQATT and CDR2 SNEGSKA (reference sequence). After removal of 6 bases from V and 5 bases from J, the junction contained 14 bases not matched to a gene. The CDR3 sequence is CSARKTSGAPGETQYF. The CDR3 nucleotides are TGCAGTGCCCGAAAGACTAGCGGGGCTCCCGGGGAGACCCAGTACTTC.

This clonotype was counted only a few times. The chain joins TRBV27 to TRBJ2-2, with a weak D call TRBD2 (5 bases). V lost 6 bases to trimming and J lost 3 bases, with 20 bases between them. CDR3 length equals 17 residues. From germline, CDR1 is MNHEY and CDR2 SMNVEV (reference sequence). The CDR3 region is CASSLKRSSSYTGELFF. The CDR3 DNA sequence: TGTGCCAGCAGCTTGAAGCGGTCCTCGTCCTACACCGGGGAGCTGTTTTTT.

The J gene is TRBJ2-1, the V gene TRBV20-1; 10 bases are shared with TRBD2. The ends lost 5 bases at V and 3 bases at J; junction bases unmatched: 4. Per germline, CDR1 DFQATT and CDR2 SNEGSKA (reference sequence). The CDR3 totals 14 residues. This CDR3 reads CSALKREGYNEQFF. As DNA, the CDR3 is TGCAGTGCTCTTAAGCGGGAGGGCTACAATGAGCAGTTCTTC.

This clonotype appeared a few times. V is TRBV5-1 and J is TRBJ2-7; tentative D call: TRBD1 (5 bases). V was pared by 4 bases and J by 0 bases, with 11 bases between. Looked up from germline, CDR1 is SGHRS and CDR2 is YFSETQ. The CDR3 totals 14 residues. The CDR3 nucleotides are TGCGCCAGCAGCCTAGACAGTAGCTCCTACGAGCAGTACTTC. This gives the protein CASSLDSSSYEQYF.

This rearrangement joins TRBV20-1 to TRBJ2-7, with 8 nucleotides matching TRBD1. Germline V gene sequence: CDR1 DFQATT, CDR2 SNEGSKA (reference sequence). V lost 8 bases to trimming and J lost 6 bases; unmatched junction nucleotides: 15. The CDR3 is 14 residues long. Here the CDR3 reads CSTIPRAGGSEQYF. The CDR3 bases are TGCAGTACTATCCCCCGGGCAGGGGGCTCCGAGCAGTACTTC.

This chain joins TRBV20-1 and TRBJ1-2; D call uncertain. Germline V CDR1 and CDR2: DFQATT, SNEGSKA (reference sequence). The CDR3 totals 12 residues. Trimming took 1 base from V and 4 from J, leaving 7 bases between them. The CDR3: CSARGTRYGYTF. CDR3 bases: TGCAGTGCTAGAGGAACGCGCTATGGCTACACCTTC.